The sequence of this TCR beta chain was determined in a study of T cells in Graves' hyperthyroidism and ophthalmopathy. Study in general: It was at initial diagnosis, before any treatment, that peripheral blood was collected.

Study results and limitations: The model foresaw ophthalmopathy a median roughly 6 months prior to onset.

The V and J ends lost 5 bases and 5 bases respectively, with 16 bases between them. The germline CDR1 and CDR2 sequences are SGHRS and YFSETQ. The CDR3 contains 14 residues. Amplification targeted TCR beta CDR3 regions from RNA transcripts. HTBI primers were used for first-round RT-PCR of the TCR CDR3. TCRdb reanalysed the multiplex PCR reads using MiXCR and keeps one entry per CDR3 protein. The profile shows more than 650,000 distinct CDR3 sequences, 12% to 15% of them singletons. This clonotype was observed many times. As yet, its antigen is unknown. The clonotype originates from a woman between 18 and 29 years old with Graves' hyperthyroidism. This chain links TRBV5-1 with TRBJ1-1; possible D gene TRBD1, 6 bases. Sequencing input: blood. The CDR3 region has the DNA TGCGCCAGCAGGATACAGGGATGGGGGACTGAAGCTTTCTTT. Translation: CASRIQGWGTEAFF.